This T cell receptor beta chain was captured by sequencing in a study of blood T cell repertoires in COVID-19. About the study: T cells, B-cell-depleted T cells, or PBMCs supplied cDNA or gDNA.

Looked up from germline, CDR1 is KGHSH and CDR2 is LQKENI. V was cut by 3 bases and J by 0 bases, with 12 bases left in between. The CDR3 runs to 16 residues. The assay was immunoSEQ multiplex PCR, and TCRdb's table has in-frame clones only and misses some. Here the sample spans over 130,000 clones, about 75% being singletons. Resolution of symptoms, clearance, or two negative PCRs was present in recovered Cohort 3 donors. The clonotype originates from a woman in her forties or fifties who had recovered from COVID-19. The V and J genes are TRBV18 and TRBJ1-3; D not certain. The sample comprised PBMCs or T cells enriched from blood (not recorded which). This chain's CDR3 is CASSPSRQGSGNTIYF. The CDR3 DNA sequence: TGTGCCAGCTCACCGAGCAGACAAGGCTCTGGAAACACCATATATTTT.